This TCR beta chain was obtained from a study of cytomegalovirus exposure and HLA in healthy donors. This clone has only a few counts. Its antigen is not identified. Germline-derived CDR1 and CDR2 are LNHDA and SQIVND (reference sequence). V trimming: 3 bases; J trimming: 0 bases; junction bases outside the gene matches: 5. The CDR3 contains 17 residues. With 60 Vbeta and 13 Jbeta primers, the PCR was carried out. Here immunoSEQ multiplex PCR was the method, and the copy in TCRdb shows in-frame clones only, minus some. The table lists some 110,000 clones, 70% to 75% of them singletons. Study-wide findings and caveats: Among the CMV-associated chains, a few were confirmed in vitro as specific for CMV antigens. There were reportedly fewer N-insertions in an Asian-associated ancestry cluster than the approximately 670-donor mean, in a later analysis.

The genes are TRBV19 and TRBJ1-5, with TRBD1 matching 10 bases. The TCR originated in a man aged 35-49 years in good health and CMV-seronegative. Specimen: PBMCs. DNA for the CDR3: TGTGCCAGTAGTATCAGGGGGACAGGGGTTAGCAATCAGCCCCAGCATTTT. Its translation is CASSIRGTGVSNQPQHF.